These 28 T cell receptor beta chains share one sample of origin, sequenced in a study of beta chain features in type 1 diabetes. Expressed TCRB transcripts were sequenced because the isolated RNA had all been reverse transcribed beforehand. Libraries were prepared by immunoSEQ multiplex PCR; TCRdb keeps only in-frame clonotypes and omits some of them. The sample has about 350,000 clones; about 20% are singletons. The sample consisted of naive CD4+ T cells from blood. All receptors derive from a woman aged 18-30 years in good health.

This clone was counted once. The CDR3 is CASSPERETQYF. The DNA of the CDR3 is TGCGCCAGCAGCCCGGAGAGGGAGACCCAGTACTTC. The chain recombines TRBV5-1 with TRBJ2-5; D is undetermined. Deletions cut 4 bases from V and 5 bases from J, with 9 bases between. CDR3 length equals 12 residues. The V gene's germline CDR1 is SGHRS and CDR2 YFSETQ.

The CDR3 reads CAWSDPIEQYF. CDR3 DNA sequence: TGTGCCTGGAGTGATCCCATCGAGCAGTACTTC. V and J are TRBV30 and TRBJ2-7; no reliable D call. Germline V gene data show CDR1 as GTSNPN and CDR2 as SVGIG (reference sequence). CDR3 size: 11 residues. V lost 1 base and J 6 bases, leaving 7 bases between the germline ends.

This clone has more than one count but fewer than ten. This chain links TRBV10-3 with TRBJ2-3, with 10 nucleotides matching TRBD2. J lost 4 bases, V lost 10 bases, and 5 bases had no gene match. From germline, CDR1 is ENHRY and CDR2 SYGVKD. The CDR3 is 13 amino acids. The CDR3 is CATLAGASDTQYF. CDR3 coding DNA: TGTGCCACCCTAGCGGGAGCTTCAGATACGCAGTATTTT.

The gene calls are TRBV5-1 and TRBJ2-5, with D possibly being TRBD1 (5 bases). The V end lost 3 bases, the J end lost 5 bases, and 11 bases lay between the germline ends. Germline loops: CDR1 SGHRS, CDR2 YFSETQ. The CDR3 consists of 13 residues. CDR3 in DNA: TGCGCCAGCAGCTACAGACAGACTGAGACCCAGTACTTC. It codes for CASSYRQTETQYF.

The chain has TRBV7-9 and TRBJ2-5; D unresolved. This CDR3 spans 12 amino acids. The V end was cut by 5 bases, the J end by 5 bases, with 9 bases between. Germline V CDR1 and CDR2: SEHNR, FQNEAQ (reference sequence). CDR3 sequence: CASSPLLETQYF. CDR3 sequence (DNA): TGTGCCAGCAGCCCCCTTCTTGAGACCCAGTACTTC. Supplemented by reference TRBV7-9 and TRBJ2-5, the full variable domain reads DTGVSQNPRHKITKRGQNVTFRCDPISEHNRLYWYRQTLGQGPEFLTYFQNEAQLEKSRLLSDRFSAERPKGSFSTLEIQRTEQGDSAMYLCASSPLLETQYFGPGTRLLVL.

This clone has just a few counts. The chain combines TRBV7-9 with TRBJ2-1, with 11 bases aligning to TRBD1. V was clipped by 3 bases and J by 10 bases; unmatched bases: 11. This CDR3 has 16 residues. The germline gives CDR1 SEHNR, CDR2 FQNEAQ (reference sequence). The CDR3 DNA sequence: TGTGCCAGCAGCTTGGCAGGGTGGACAGGGGGCAGGGAGCAGTTCTTC. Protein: CASSLAGWTGGREQFF.

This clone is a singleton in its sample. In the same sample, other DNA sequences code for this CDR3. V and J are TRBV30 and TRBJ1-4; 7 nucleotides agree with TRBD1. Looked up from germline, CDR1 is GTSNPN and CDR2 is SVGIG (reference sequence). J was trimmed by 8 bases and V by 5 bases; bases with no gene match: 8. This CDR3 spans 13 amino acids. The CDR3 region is CAWGTGVGEKLFF. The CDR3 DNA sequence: TGTGCCTGGGGCACAGGGGTAGGGGAAAAACTGTTTTTT.

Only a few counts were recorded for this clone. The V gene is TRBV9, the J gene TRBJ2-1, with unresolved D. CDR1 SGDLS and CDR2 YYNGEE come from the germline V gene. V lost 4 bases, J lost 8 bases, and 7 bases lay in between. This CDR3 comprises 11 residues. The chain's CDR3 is CASSRYDEQFF. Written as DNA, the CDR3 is TGTGCCAGCAGCCGGTATGATGAGCAGTTCTTC.

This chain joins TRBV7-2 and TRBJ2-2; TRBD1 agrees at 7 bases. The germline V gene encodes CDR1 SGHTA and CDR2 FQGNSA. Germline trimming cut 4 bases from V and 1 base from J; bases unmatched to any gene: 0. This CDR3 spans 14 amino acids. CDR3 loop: CASSSGGNTGELFF. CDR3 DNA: TGTGCCAGCAGCTCAGGGGGGAACACCGGGGAGCTGTTTTTT.

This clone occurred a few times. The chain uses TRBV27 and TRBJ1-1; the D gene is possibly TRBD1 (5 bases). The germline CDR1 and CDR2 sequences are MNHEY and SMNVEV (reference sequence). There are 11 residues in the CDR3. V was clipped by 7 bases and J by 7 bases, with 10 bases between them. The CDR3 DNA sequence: TGTGCCAGCATCGGGGGGATTGAAGCTTTCTTT. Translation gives CASIGGIEAFF.

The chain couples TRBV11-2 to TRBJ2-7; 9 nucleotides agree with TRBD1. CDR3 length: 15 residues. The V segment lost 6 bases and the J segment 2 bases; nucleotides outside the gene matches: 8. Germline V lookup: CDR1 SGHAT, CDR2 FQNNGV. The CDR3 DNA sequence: TGTGCCAGCAGTAGACAGGGGGTGGGCACCTACGAGCAGTACTTC. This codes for CASSRQGVGTYEQYF.

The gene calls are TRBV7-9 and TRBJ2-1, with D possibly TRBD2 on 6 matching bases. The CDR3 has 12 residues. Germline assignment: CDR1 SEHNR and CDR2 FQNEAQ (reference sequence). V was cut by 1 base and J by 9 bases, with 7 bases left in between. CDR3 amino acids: CASSLVAVEQFF. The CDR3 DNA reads TGTGCCAGCAGCTTAGTAGCGGTTGAGCAGTTCTTC.

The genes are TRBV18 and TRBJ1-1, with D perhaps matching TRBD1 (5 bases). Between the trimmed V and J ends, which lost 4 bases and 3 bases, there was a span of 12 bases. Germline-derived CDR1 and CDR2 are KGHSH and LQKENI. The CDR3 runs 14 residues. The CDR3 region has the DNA TGTGCCAGCTCACTGCGGGGCGAGGACACTGAAGCTTTCTTT. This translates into CASSLRGEDTEAFF.

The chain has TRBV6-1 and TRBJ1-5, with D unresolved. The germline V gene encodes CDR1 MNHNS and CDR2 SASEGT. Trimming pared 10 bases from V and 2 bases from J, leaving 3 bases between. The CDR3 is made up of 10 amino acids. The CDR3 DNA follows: TGTGCCACCGGCAATCAGCCCCAGCATTTT. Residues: CATGNQPQHF.

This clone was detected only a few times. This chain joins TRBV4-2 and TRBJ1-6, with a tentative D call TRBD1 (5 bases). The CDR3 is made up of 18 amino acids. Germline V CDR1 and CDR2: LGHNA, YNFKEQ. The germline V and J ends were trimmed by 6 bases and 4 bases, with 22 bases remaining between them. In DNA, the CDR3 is TGTGCCAGCAGGAAGCTGGCGGGGGATGCCCCTTATAATTCACCCCTCCACTTT. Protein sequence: CASRKLAGDAPYNSPLHF.

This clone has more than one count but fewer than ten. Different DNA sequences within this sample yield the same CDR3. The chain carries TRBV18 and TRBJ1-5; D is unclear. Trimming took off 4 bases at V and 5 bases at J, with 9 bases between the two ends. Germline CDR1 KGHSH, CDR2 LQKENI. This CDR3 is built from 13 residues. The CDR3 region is CASSRGEDQPQHF. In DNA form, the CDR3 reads TGTGCCAGCTCACGGGGAGAGGATCAGCCCCAGCATTTT.

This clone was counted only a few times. CDR3 sequence (DNA): TGTGCCAGCTCCCGACAGGGGAGCTTACGTGGGACCTACGAGCAGTACTTC. Protein: CASSRQGSLRGTYEQYF. This sequence joins TRBV18 and TRBJ2-7; 8 bases map to TRBD1. Germline trimming cut 6 bases from V and 2 bases from J; bases unmatched to any gene: 15. CDR3 length: 17 amino acids. Germline CDR1 and CDR2: KGHSH and LQKENI.

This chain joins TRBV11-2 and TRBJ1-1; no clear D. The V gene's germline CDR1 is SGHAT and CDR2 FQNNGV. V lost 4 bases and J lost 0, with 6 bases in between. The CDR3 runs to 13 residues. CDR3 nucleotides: TGTGCCAGCAGCTCTAATATGAACACTGAAGCTTTCTTT. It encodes CASSSNMNTEAFF.

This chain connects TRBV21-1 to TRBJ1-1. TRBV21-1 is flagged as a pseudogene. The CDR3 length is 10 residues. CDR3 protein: CASSTVEAFF. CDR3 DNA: TGTGCCAGCTCCACGGTTGAAGCTTTCTTT.

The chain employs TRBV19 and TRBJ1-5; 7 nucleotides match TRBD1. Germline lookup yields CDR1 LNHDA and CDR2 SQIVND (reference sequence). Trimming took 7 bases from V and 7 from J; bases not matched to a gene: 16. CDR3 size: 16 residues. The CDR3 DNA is TGTGCCAGTACCGAAACTGGGGGATGGACAGGACAGCCCCAGCATTTT. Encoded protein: CASTETGGWTGQPQHF.

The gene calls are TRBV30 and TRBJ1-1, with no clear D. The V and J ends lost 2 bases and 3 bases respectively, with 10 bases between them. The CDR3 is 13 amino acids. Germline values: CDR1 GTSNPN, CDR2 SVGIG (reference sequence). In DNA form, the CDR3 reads TGTGCCTGGAGTTACAGCTCCTACACTGAAGCTTTCTTT. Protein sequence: CAWSYSSYTEAFF. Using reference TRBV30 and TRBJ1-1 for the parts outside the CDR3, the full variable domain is SQTIHQWPATLVQPVGSPLSLECTVEGTSNPNLYWYRQAAGRGLQLLFYSVGIGQISSEVPQNLSASRPQDRQFILSSKKLLLSDSGFYLCAWSYSSYTEAFFGQGTRLTVV.

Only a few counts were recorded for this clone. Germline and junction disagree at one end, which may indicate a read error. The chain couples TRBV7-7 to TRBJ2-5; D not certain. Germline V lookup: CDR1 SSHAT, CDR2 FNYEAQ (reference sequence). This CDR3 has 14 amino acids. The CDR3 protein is CASSLLETPGTQYF. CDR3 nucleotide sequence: TGTGCTAGCAGCTTACTTGAGACTCCGGGGACCCAGTACTTC. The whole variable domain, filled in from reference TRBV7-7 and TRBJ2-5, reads GAGVSQSPRYKVTKRGQDVTLRCDPISSHATLYWYQQALGQGPEFLTYFNYEAQPDKSGLPSDRFSAERPEGSISTLTIQRTEQRDSAMYRCASSLLETPGTQYFGPGTRLLVL.

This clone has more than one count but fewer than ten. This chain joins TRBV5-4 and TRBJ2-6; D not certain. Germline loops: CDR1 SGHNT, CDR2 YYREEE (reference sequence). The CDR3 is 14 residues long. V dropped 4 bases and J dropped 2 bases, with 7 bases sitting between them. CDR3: CASSANTGANVLTF. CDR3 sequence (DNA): TGTGCCAGCAGCGCCAACACTGGGGCCAACGTCCTGACTTTC.

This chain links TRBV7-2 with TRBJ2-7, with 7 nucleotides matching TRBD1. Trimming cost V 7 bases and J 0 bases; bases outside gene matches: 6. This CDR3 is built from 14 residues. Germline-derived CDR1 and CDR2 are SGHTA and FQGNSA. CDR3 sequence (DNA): TGTGCCAGCAACCCGGACAGGTACTCCTACGAGCAGTACTTC. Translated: CASNPDRYSYEQYF.

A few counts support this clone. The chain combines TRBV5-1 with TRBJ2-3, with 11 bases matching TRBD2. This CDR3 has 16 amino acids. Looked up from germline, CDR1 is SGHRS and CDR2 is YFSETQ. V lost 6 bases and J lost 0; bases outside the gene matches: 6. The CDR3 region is CASTSGLAVSTDTQYF. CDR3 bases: TGCGCCAGCACCTCGGGACTAGCGGTGAGCACAGATACGCAGTATTTT.

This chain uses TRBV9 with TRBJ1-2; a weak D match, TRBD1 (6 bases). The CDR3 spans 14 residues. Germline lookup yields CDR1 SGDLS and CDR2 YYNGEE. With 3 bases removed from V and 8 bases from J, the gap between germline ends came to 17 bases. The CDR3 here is CASSATGTAGGYTF. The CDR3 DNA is TGTGCCAGCAGCGCGACAGGCACGGCGGGCGGCTACACCTTC.

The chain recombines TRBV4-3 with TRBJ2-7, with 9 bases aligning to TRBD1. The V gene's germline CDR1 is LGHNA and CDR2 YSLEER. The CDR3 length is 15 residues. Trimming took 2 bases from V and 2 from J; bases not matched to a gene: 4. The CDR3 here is CASSQQGQGAYEQYF. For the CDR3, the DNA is TGCGCCAGCAGCCAACAGGGACAGGGAGCCTACGAGCAGTACTTC.

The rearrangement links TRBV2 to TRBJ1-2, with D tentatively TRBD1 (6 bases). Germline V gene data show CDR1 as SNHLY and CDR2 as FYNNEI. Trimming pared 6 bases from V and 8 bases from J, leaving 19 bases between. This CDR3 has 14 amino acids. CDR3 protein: CASRALVGGQGYTF. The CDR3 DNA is TGTGCCAGCAGAGCCCTTGTCGGGGGGCAGGGCTACACCTTC.